A selection of T cell receptor beta chains follows, all from one sample in a study of T-cell reconstitution after alpha-beta-depleted transplantation in children. MiXCR was run by TCRdb on the PCR reads, yielding one entry per CDR3 protein. The sample includes about 110,000 distinct CDR3 sequences, 10% of them seen just once. The sample was PBMCs from the stem cell graft donor, taken from the stem cell graft. These receptors came from a human donor who donated a stem cell graft to a child with acute lymphoblastic leukemia. Both conserved end residues are part of each CDR3. The D gene is left open where the match is weak. Size is omitted from some rows. Given values are once, few, many or a class for expanded clones.

DNA	CDR3	J	V	D	size
TGCAGCGTTGGAGATTGGGCAGGGGGCCAAGAGACCCAGTACTTC	CSVGDWAGGQETQYF	TRBJ2-5	TRBV29-1	TRBD1	many
TGTGCCACCAGTGATTTCCAGCTAACCTCCGGGACCCAAAGAGATACGCAGTATTTT	CATSDFQLTSGTQRDTQYF	TRBJ2-3	TRBV24-1	.	many
TGTGCCAGCAGTCCGTTAACAGTGGTCGGCGAGCAGTACTTC	CASSPLTVVGEQYF	TRBJ2-7	TRBV6-5	.	many
TGTGCCAGCAGCACCTCCTCCCCTCGGGAGACCCAGTACTTC	CASSTSSPRETQYF	TRBJ2-5	TRBV7-2	.	many
TGTGCCAGCAGCTTAGCGGGGGAAGTCGGGGAGCTGTTTTTT	CASSLAGEVGELFF	TRBJ2-2	TRBV13	.	.
TGCGCCAGCAGCCAAGATTTACAGGTTTACACTGAAGCTTTCTTT	CASSQDLQVYTEAFF	TRBJ1-1	TRBV4-1	.	.
TGTGCCAGCATGGGCCAGGGCGGGATGAACACTGAAGCTTTCTTT	CASMGQGGMNTEAFF	TRBJ1-1	TRBV7-2	.	many
TGTGCCAGCACCCCTGAGGGTGGCAATCAGCCCCAGCATTTT	CASTPEGGNQPQHF	TRBJ1-5	TRBV12-3/TRBV12-4	.	many
TGTGCCATCAGCAGACAGGACCTAGAGGATACGCAGTATTTT	CAISRQDLEDTQYF	TRBJ2-3	TRBV10-3	.	many
TGTGCCAGCAGCCAAGAGGGACAAGCGGGAGGCTACACCTTC	CASSQEGQAGGYTF	TRBJ1-2	TRBV3-1	.	many
TGTGCCAGCAGCCCCTCGCGGTCTGCCTACAATGAGCAGTTCTTC	CASSPSRSAYNEQFF	TRBJ2-1	TRBV3-1	.	many
TGTGCCAGCAGCCAGAGAGGGCAGGGTGATCAGCCCCAGCATTTT	CASSQRGQGDQPQHF	TRBJ1-5	TRBV3-1	.	many
TGTGCCATCAGTGAGTCTGTCTCCCCTAGCGGGGGAAATCGCGATGAGCAGTTCTTC	CAISESVSPSGGNRDEQFF	TRBJ2-1	TRBV10-3	TRBD2	many
TGCGCCAGCAGCTTGGATCCGGGACAGGGGCGAGGTGGCTACACCTTC	CASSLDPGQGRGGYTF	TRBJ1-2	TRBV5-1	TRBD1	many
TGTGCCAGCAGCACTAACAGGGTCGCCGAGCAGTACTTC	CASSTNRVAEQYF	TRBJ2-7	TRBV7-9	.	.
TGTGCCAGCAGCTTGCTACAACCGGGACTAGCGGCCTACGAGCAGTACTTC	CASSLLQPGLAAYEQYF	TRBJ2-7	TRBV7-6	TRBD2	many
TGTGCCAGCAGAATACAGGGGGCGCTGAACACTGAAGCTTTCTTT	CASRIQGALNTEAFF	TRBJ1-1	TRBV6-1	TRBD1	many
TGTGCCTGGAGTGTACGGGGGGGCTTTAACTATGGCTACACCTTC	CAWSVRGGFNYGYTF	TRBJ1-2	TRBV30	.	few